This TCR beta chain was identified during a study of blood T cell repertoires in COVID-19. This clone appeared a few times. Generated by immunoSEQ multiplex PCR, the TCRdb table keeps only in-frame clones and is missing some. In the table there are under 250,000 clones, 65% to 85% of which are singletons. V lost 5 bases, J lost 2 bases, and 18 bases lay in between. Germline V lookup: CDR1 MNHNY, CDR2 SVGAGI (reference sequence). This CDR3 has 16 residues. V usage is TRBV6-6 and J usage is TRBJ2-5, with D perhaps TRBD2 (6 bases). This TCR derives from a man aged 30-40 years with acute COVID-19. Sequenced material: PBMCs or T cells enriched from blood (not recorded which). CDR3 loop: CASSRQGTGVQETQYF. Written as DNA, the CDR3 is TGTGCCAGCAGTCGACAAGGGACGGGAGTTCAAGAGACCCAGTACTTC.